Below, one T cell receptor beta chain is given with its context. Its antigen is currently unknown. TCRdb re-derived calls from the RT-PCR reads in MiXCR, one entry per CDR3 protein. The sample has around 650,000 distinct CDR3 sequences; 15% to 17% are singletons. This sample is part of a study of response to subunit inactivated influenza vaccine. Study outcomes and limitations: After each seasonal influenza vaccination, few new T cells are recruited, the authors suggested.

With V trimmed by 8 bases and J by 1 base, 7 bases remained unmatched. In germline, CDR1 is SQVTM, CDR2 ANQGSEA. The CDR3 totals 13 residues. The sequencing here drew on PBMCs from blood, taken less than 13 days after vaccination. The chain recombines TRBV29-1 with TRBJ1-1; 7 bases line up with TRBD1. The origin of this receptor is a middle-aged man who received an inactivated influenza vaccine. In nucleotides, the CDR3 is TGCAGCATAAACCGACAGGGGAACACTGAAGCTTTCTTT. This sequence encodes CSINRQGNTEAFF.